This T cell receptor beta chain was captured in a study of early stage breast cancer tumors. Study details: Approximately 10-fold was the mean read coverage per sample. Study-wide results and limits: Chain pairing and CD4, CD8 or FOXP3 expression were not captured. Tumors had 2.5 to 3-fold higher T cell density and higher clonality than adjacent normal breast tissue.

The assay was immunoSEQ multiplex PCR, and TCRdb's table has in-frame clones only and misses some. The table includes approximately 11,000 clones, about two thirds detected once. Germline assignment: CDR1 SGHRS and CDR2 YFSETQ. The ends lost 4 bases at V and 1 base at J; junction bases unmatched: 4. The CDR3 extends over 15 amino acids. Comment on this clone: Its cognate antigen is unknown.

Sequencing was carried out using breast tumor tissue. The J gene is TRBJ2-1, the V gene TRBV5-1; 8 nucleotides line up with TRBD2. This receptor was identified in a person in their 40s with breast cancer. CDR3 sequence: CASSPTSASYNEQFF. The CDR3 DNA sequence: TGCGCCAGCAGCCCGACTAGCGCATCCTACAATGAGCAGTTCTTC.